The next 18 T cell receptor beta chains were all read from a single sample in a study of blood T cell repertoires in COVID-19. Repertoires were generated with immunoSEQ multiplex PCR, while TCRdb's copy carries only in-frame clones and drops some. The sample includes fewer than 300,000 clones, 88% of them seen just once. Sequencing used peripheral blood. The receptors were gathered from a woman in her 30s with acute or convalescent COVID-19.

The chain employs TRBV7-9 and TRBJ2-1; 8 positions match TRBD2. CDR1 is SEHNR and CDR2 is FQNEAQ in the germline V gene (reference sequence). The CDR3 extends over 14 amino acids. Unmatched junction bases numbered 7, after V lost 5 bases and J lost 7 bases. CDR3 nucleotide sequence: TGTGCCAGCAGCCGAGCGGGAGTTGCGAATGAGCAGTTCTTC. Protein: CASSRAGVANEQFF.

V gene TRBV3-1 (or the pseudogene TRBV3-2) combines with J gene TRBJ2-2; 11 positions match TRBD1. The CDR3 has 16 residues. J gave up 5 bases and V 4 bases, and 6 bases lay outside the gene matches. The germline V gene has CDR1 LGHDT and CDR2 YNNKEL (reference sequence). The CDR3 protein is CASSRGQGAGTGELFF. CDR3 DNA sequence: TGTGCCAGCAGCCGTGGACAGGGGGCCGGTACCGGGGAGCTGTTTTTT.

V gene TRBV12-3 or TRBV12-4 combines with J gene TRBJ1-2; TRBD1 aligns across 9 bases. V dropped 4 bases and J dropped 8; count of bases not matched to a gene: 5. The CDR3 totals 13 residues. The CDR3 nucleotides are TGTGCCAGCAGTTGGACAGGGGTGAGGGGCTACACCTTC. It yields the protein CASSWTGVRGYTF.

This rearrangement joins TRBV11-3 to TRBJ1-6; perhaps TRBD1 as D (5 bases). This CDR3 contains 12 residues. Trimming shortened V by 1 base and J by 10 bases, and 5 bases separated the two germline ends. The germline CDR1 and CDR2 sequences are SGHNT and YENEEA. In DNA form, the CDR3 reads TGTGCCAGCAGCTTAGGACAGTCACCCCTCCACTTT. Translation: CASSLGQSPLHF.

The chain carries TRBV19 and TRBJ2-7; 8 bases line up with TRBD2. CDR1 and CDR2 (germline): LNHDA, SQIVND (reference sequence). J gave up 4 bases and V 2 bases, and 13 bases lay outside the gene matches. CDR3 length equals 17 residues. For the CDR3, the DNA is TGTGCCAGTAGTATATTATCCAGCGGGAGTGTCGGGTACGAGCAGTACTTC. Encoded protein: CASSILSSGSVGYEQYF.

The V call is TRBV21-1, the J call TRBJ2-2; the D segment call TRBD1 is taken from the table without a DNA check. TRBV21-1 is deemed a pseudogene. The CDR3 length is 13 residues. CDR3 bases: TGTGCCAGCCGGCTCAGGGGTACCGGGGAGCTGTTTTTT. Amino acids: CASRLRGTGELFF.

The CDR3 sequence is CASSLRVNTEAFF. The CDR3 DNA reads TGTGCCAGCAGCCTACGGGTGAACACTGAAGCTTTCTTT. This chain connects TRBV11-3 to TRBJ1-1, with no clear D. Germline V gene sequence: CDR1 SGHNT, CDR2 YENEEA. There are 13 residues in the CDR3. V gave up 5 bases and J gave up 0 bases, with 7 bases separating them.

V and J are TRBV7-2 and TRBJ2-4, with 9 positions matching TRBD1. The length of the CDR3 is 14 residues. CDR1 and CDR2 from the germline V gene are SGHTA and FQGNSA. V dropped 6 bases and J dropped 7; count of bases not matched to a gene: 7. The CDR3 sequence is CASRLQGAWNIQYF. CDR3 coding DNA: TGTGCCAGCAGACTACAGGGGGCCTGGAACATTCAGTACTTC. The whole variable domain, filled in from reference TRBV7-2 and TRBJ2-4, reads GAGVSQSPSNKVTEKGKDVELRCDPISGHTALYWYRQSLGQGLEFLIYFQGNSAPDKSGLPSDRFSAERTGGSVSTLTIQRTQQEDSAVYLCASRLQGAWNIQYFGAGTRLSVL.

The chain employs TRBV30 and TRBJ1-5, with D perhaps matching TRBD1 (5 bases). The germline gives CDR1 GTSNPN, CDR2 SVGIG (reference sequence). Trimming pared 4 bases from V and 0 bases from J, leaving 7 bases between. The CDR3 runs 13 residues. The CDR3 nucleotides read TGTGCCTGGAACAGGAATAGCAATCAGCCCCAGCATTTT. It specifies CAWNRNSNQPQHF.

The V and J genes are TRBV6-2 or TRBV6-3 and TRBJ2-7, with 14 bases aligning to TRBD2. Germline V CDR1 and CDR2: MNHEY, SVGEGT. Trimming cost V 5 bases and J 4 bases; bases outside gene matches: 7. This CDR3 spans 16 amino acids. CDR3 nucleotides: TGTGCCAGCAGTCTGGGACTAGCGGGAGACGCGTACGAGCAGTACTTC. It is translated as CASSLGLAGDAYEQYF.

The CDR3 region is CASSYSLRGDTEAFF. CDR3 nucleotide sequence: TGTGCCAGCAGTTACTCGTTACGGGGGGACACTGAAGCTTTCTTT. The chain combines TRBV6-5 with TRBJ1-1; D possibly corresponds to TRBD1 (5 bases). Trimming pared 0 bases from V and 3 bases from J, leaving 11 bases between. This CDR3 is 15 amino acids long. Germline-derived CDR1 and CDR2 are MNHEY and SVGAGI.

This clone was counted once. The DNA of the CDR3 is TGTGCCAGCAGACTGAGCGGGAGGGAAACAGATACGCAGTATTTT. It specifies CASRLSGRETDTQYF. The J gene is TRBJ2-3, the V gene TRBV7-8, with 10 nucleotides matching TRBD2. This CDR3 has 15 residues. Germline lookup yields CDR1 SGHVS and CDR2 FQNEAQ. Trimming cost V 6 bases and J 3 bases; bases outside gene matches: 6.

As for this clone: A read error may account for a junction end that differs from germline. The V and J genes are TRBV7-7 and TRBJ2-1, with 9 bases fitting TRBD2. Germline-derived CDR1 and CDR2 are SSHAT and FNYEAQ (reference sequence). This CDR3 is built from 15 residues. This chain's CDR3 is CASSPGEAGGHEQFF. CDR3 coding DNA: TGTGCTAGCAGCCCCGGGGAAGCGGGAGGTCATGAGCAGTTCTTC.

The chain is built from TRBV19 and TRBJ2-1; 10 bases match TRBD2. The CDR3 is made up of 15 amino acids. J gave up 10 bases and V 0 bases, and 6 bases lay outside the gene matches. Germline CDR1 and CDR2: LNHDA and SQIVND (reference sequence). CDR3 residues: CASSIEALAGAEQFF. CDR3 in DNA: TGTGCCAGTAGTATAGAAGCCCTAGCGGGAGCGGAGCAGTTCTTC.

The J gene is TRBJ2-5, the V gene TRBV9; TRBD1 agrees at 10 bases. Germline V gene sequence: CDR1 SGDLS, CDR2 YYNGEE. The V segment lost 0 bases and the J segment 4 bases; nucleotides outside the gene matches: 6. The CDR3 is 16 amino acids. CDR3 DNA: TGTGCCAGCAGCGTAGGGGACAGGGGTAATAGAGAGACCCAGTACTTC. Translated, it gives CASSVGDRGNRETQYF.

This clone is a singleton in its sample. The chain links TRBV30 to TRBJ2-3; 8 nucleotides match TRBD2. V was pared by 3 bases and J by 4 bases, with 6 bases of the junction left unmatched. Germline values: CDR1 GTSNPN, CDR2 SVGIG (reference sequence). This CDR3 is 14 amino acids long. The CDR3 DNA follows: TGTGCCTGGAGGCTAGCGGGTGCCCCAGATACGCAGTATTTT. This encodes CAWRLAGAPDTQYF.

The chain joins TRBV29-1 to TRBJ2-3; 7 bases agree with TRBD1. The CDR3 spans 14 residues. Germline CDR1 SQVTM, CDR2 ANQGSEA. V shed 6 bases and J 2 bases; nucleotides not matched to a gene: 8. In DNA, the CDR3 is TGCAGCGTCCAGGGACAGCGATACACAGATACGCAGTATTTT. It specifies CSVQGQRYTDTQYF.

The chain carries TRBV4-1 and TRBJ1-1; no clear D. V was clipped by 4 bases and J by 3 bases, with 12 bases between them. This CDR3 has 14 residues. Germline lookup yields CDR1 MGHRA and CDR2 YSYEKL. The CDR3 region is CASSLILMYTEAFF. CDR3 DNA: TGCGCCAGCAGCCTAATATTAATGTACACTGAAGCTTTCTTT.